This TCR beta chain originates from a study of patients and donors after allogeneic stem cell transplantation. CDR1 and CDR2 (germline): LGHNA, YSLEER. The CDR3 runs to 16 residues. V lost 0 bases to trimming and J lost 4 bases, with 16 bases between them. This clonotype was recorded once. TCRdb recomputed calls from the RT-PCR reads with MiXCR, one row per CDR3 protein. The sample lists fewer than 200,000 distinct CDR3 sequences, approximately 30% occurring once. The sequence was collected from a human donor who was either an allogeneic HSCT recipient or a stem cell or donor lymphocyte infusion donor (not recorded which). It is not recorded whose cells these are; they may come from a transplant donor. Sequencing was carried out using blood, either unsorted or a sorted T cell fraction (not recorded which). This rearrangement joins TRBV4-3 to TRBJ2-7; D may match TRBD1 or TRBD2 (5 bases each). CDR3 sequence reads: CASSQDDSGERYEQYF. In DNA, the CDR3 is TGCGCCAGCAGCCAAGATGACAGCGGAGAAAGATACGAGCAGTACTTC.